The rows below give T cell receptor beta chains drawn from one sample of a study of cytomegalovirus exposure and HLA in healthy donors. The table came from immunoSEQ multiplex PCR; TCRdb's copy has only in-frame clones and leaves some out. The data contain around 99,000 clones, around 77% of them seen just once; the ten biggest clones take up about 3.3%. Sequenced input: PBMCs. The source of these receptors is a man in his forties or fifties in good health and CMV-seronegative. Both conserved end residues are part of each CDR3. The D gene is left open where the match is weak. The listing skips clone size in some rows; elsewhere it reads once, few, many or a size class.

cdr3_nt cdr3_aa clone_size j_call v_call d_call
TGTGCCAGTCGGGGGTACGGGGCCAACGTCCTGACTTTC CASRGYGANVLTF NA TRBJ2-6 TRBV6-1 NA
TGTGCAAGTCGCTCCGAAAACTACAAGGCCCCTCTCCAAGAGACCCAGTACTTC CASRSENYKAPLQETQYF NA TRBJ2-5 TRBV12-2 NA
TGTGCCAGCAGTGACTCTGGGAGGGATGAGCAGTTCTTC CASSDSGRDEQFF NA TRBJ2-1 TRBV6-4 TRBD2
TGCAGCGTAGCAGGGGGACTCACTGAAGCTTTCTTT CSVAGGLTEAFF NA TRBJ1-1 TRBV29-1 TRBD1
TGTGCCAGTAGCCTCGAAAGGCGGGCTTTCTTT CASSLERRAFF few TRBJ1-1 TRBV19 NA
TGTGCCAGCAGCCCCGGACAGGGGAAGAACACTGAAGCTTTCTTT CASSPGQGKNTEAFF NA TRBJ1-1 TRBV9 TRBD1
TGTGCCAGCAGTTCAGTGATGAACACTGAAGCTTTCTTT CASSSVMNTEAFF NA TRBJ1-1 TRBV28 NA
TGTGCCTGGAGTGTCTTCGGGATGAACACTGAAGCTTTCTTT CAWSVFGMNTEAFF once TRBJ1-1 TRBV30 NA
TGTGCCACCAGCAGAGATCTAAGCTACGAGCAGTACTTC CATSRDLSYEQYF NA TRBJ2-7 TRBV15 NA
TGTGCCAGCAGCCCTTCCCCCCCTCTAACCGGGACACTCTTC CASSPSPPLTGTLF once TRBJ2-1 TRBV27 NA
TGTGCCAGCAGTGAAGAGTCCTACGAGCAGTACTTC CASSEESYEQYF NA TRBJ2-7 TRBV6-4 NA
TGTGCCAGCAGTGGACTCTACGAGCAGTACTTC CASSGLYEQYF NA TRBJ2-7 TRBV6-1 NA
TGCGCCAGCAGTAGGGGGCAGGGGGGTGACGATGAGCAGTTCTTC CASSRGQGGDDEQFF NA TRBJ2-1 TRBV5-1 NA
TGCGCCAGCAGCCCGGCGCTAGCGGGGGTGGAAGATACGCAGTATTTT CASSPALAGVEDTQYF NA TRBJ2-3 TRBV5-1 TRBD2
TGTGCCTGGGACTCGGTTGGATATGAGCAGTTCTTC CAWDSVGYEQFF once TRBJ2-1 TRBV30 NA
TGTGCCAGCCGAGAGGCCACCCAGCCCCAGCATTTT CASREATQPQHF NA TRBJ1-5 TRBV28 NA
TGTGCCAGCAACCTAAAAAAGACAGGGGGCAATCTCTACGGGGAGCTGTTTTTT CASNLKKTGGNLYGELFF NA TRBJ2-2 TRBV7-9 TRBD1
TGTGCCAGCAGCTTATCCTCAGGGGTGGGTGGCTACACCTTC CASSLSSGVGGYTF few TRBJ1-2 TRBV7-6 NA
TGTGCCACTCGCGAGAGCGGAAGCTCCTACAATGAGCAGTTCTTC CATRESGSSYNEQFF NA TRBJ2-1 TRBV19 NA
TGCGCCAGCAGCTTGGTTAGCGGGAGGCCCCACGAGCAGTACTTC CASSLVSGRPHEQYF few TRBJ2-7 TRBV5-1 TRBD2
TGTGCCAGCAGCAATACAAATTGCCGAGGGGGCTGGGAAGAGACCCAGTACTTC CASSNTNCRGGWEETQYF few TRBJ2-5 TRBV21-1 NA
TGTGCCAGCAGTTTAGAGGGGGCTCGCACTGAAGCTTTCTTT CASSLEGARTEAFF NA TRBJ1-1 TRBV28 TRBD1
TGCGCCAGCAGCTTCGGTGGAGAAAACACCATATATTTT CASSFGGENTIYF NA TRBJ1-3 TRBV5-1 NA
TGCGCCAGCAGCTTCCTAGCGAATACCTACGAGCAGTACTTC CASSFLANTYEQYF NA TRBJ2-7 TRBV5-1 NA
TGCGCCAGCAGCGTTGGACTAAGTCAAGGGAGTAATGAGCAGTTCTTC CASSVGLSQGSNEQFF few TRBJ2-1 TRBV5-1 NA
TGTGCCACCAGCAGATCAGGGGCGGGGAACACCGGGGAGCTGTTTTTT CATSRSGAGNTGELFF few TRBJ2-2 TRBV15 NA
TGTGCCAGCAGCATCGATCTAGCGGGGGGATCTTTCGATACGCAGTATTTT CASSIDLAGGSFDTQYF NA TRBJ2-3 TRBV5-4 TRBD2
TGTGCCACCAGCAGAGCAAAGGGGGCCGCTGAAGCTTTCTTT CATSRAKGAAEAFF NA TRBJ1-1 TRBV15 TRBD1
TGTGCCAGCAGTGAGAGGCGTCGGGATCAGCCCCAGCATTTT CASSERRRDQPQHF NA TRBJ1-5 TRBV2 NA
TGTGCCAGCAGTTTAATGGGGGGGGCCTTCACAGATACGCAGTATTTT CASSLMGGAFTDTQYF NA TRBJ2-3 TRBV28 NA
TGTGCCAGCAGCTCCTTCATCCGGGGTGTACCTAGCACAGATACGCAGTATTTT CASSSFIRGVPSTDTQYF once TRBJ2-3 TRBV7-3 NA
TGCGCCAGCAGCTTGAGTACTAGCGGGGAGCGAAATGAGCAGTTCTTC CASSLSTSGERNEQFF once TRBJ2-1 TRBV5-1 TRBD2
TGTGCCAGCAGCCCCAGCCTTTTGGACAGGGGCACCGGGGAGCTGTTTTTT CASSPSLLDRGTGELFF once TRBJ2-2 TRBV5-4 TRBD1
TGTGCCAGCTCAACTGGGACAGTGAACACTGAAGCTTTCTTT CASSTGTVNTEAFF NA TRBJ1-1 TRBV18 TRBD1
TGCAGTGCACGGGCGGGCGGGGAGCTGTTTTTT CSARAGGELFF NA TRBJ2-2 TRBV20-1 NA
TGCAGCGCTACTAGGACTAGCGGGAGGGCCTGGGAGACCCAGTACTTC CSATRTSGRAWETQYF NA TRBJ2-5 TRBV29-1 TRBD2
TGTGCCAGCAGCTTAGTAAAGGGGGGGAAGCAGTTCTTC CASSLVKGGKQFF NA TRBJ2-1 TRBV11-3 NA
TGTGCCAGCAGCTCGTCAGCAGGACAGGGGTCCTACAATGAGCAGTTCTTC CASSSSAGQGSYNEQFF NA TRBJ2-1 TRBV7-8 TRBD1
TGTGCCAGCAGTTCCGGGACAGGGGACACTGAAGCTTTCTTT CASSSGTGDTEAFF NA TRBJ1-1 TRBV6-5 TRBD1
TGTGCCAGCCTAATGGGGGGGGCGTACTATGGCTACACCTTC CASLMGGAYYGYTF NA TRBJ1-2 TRBV28 NA
TGCGCCAGCAGTGAGAAGGGGGCTCAGCCCCAGCATTTT CASSEKGAQPQHF NA TRBJ1-5 TRBV10-2 TRBD1
TGTGCCAGCGGCGGGGGAGAGGGCGGGCACCCCCGGGAGACCCAGTACTTC CASGGGEGGHPRETQYF once TRBJ2-5 TRBV2 TRBD2
TGTGCCAGCAGTACCTTACAGGGCTCTGAAGCTTTCTTT CASSTLQGSEAFF once TRBJ1-1 TRBV27 NA
TGTGCCAGCAGCCTGTCGGCAGGTTTGGACTATGGCTACACCTTC CASSLSAGLDYGYTF once TRBJ1-2 TRBV27 NA
TGTGCCTGGAGTAGGCGGACAGGCCTTGGCACTGAAGCTTTCTTT CAWSRRTGLGTEAFF NA TRBJ1-1 TRBV30 TRBD1
TGTGCCACCAGCAGAGACGTGCAGGGGGCATTTCAGTACTTC CATSRDVQGAFQYF NA TRBJ2-4 TRBV15 TRBD1
TGTGCCAGCAGGGCCGGGACAGCTTATGGCTACACCTTC CASRAGTAYGYTF once TRBJ1-2 TRBV2 TRBD1
TGTGCCAGCAGCCGCCACCTGACAGCCACCGGGGAGCTGTTTTTT CASSRHLTATGELFF NA TRBJ2-2 TRBV7-9 NA
TGTGCCAGTAGTATTGGAGGGAAGGAGCAGTACTTC CASSIGGKEQYF NA TRBJ2-7 TRBV19 NA
TGTGCCAGTAGTATCCGAGACAGGGGGTCCGACGAGCAGTACTTC CASSIRDRGSDEQYF NA TRBJ2-7 TRBV19 TRBD1
TGTGCCAGCAGTGTTCGGGGGTCACCCCTCCACTTT CASSVRGSPLHF NA TRBJ1-6 TRBV6-5 NA